The 5 T cell receptor beta chains below all came from one sample that was sequenced in a study of blood T cell repertoires in COVID-19. Clones were read by immunoSEQ multiplex PCR, and TCRdb kept only the in-frame ones, dropping some. The table lists around 370,000 clones, approximately 91% of them singletons. Input material: peripheral blood. These TCRs come from a woman in her seventies with COVID-19, enrolled during active disease.

The chain recombines TRBV7-2 with TRBJ2-3; 9 bases agree with TRBD2. After removal of 1 base from V and 3 bases from J, the junction contained 5 bases not matched to a gene. This CDR3 spans 16 amino acids. Germline CDR1 is SGHTA and CDR2 is FQGNSA. As DNA, the CDR3 is TGTGCCAGCAGCTTAGTTGCGGGGGGGCGAACAGATACGCAGTATTTT. It specifies CASSLVAGGRTDTQYF.

The J gene is TRBJ1-2, the V gene TRBV19, with D tentatively TRBD1 (6 bases). V dropped 4 bases and J dropped 4 bases, with 16 bases sitting between them. The CDR3 consists of 15 residues. Germline lookup yields CDR1 LNHDA and CDR2 SQIVND (reference sequence). The CDR3 loop reads CASSTRQERPYGYTF. The CDR3 DNA sequence: TGTGCCAGTAGTACCCGACAGGAAAGACCCTATGGCTACACCTTC.

Concerning this clone: At the DNA level, this CDR3 is encoded by other sequences in the same sample as well. CDR3 DNA: TGTGCCAGCAGTCGGGGGTACGAGCAGTACTTC. It codes for CASSRGYEQYF. This chain links TRBV27 with TRBJ2-7; possibly TRBD2 for D (6 bases). Trimming took off 5 bases at V and 4 bases at J, with 6 bases between the two ends. CDR1 is MNHEY, CDR2 SMNVEV, per germline (reference sequence). CDR3 length equals 11 residues.

This clone came up once. The chain recombines TRBV24-1 with TRBJ2-5; D ambiguous. V was cut by 0 bases and J by 3 bases, with 4 bases left in between. Germline V gives CDR1 KGHDR, CDR2 SFDVKD. This CDR3 is 13 amino acids long. CDR3 protein: CATSDLQKETQYF. Here the CDR3 DNA reads TGTGCCACCAGTGATTTGCAAAAAGAGACCCAGTACTTC.

This rearrangement joins TRBV2 to TRBJ2-3, with 11 bases matching TRBD2. Trimming at V came to 6 bases and at J to 3 bases, leaving 11 bases not matched to a gene. Germline CDR1 is SNHLY and CDR2 is FYNNEI. This CDR3 comprises 17 residues. CDR3 nucleotides: TGTGCCAGCAGGCTACTAGCGGGGGCTACAATTACAGATACGCAGTATTTT. Translation: CASRLLAGATITDTQYF.